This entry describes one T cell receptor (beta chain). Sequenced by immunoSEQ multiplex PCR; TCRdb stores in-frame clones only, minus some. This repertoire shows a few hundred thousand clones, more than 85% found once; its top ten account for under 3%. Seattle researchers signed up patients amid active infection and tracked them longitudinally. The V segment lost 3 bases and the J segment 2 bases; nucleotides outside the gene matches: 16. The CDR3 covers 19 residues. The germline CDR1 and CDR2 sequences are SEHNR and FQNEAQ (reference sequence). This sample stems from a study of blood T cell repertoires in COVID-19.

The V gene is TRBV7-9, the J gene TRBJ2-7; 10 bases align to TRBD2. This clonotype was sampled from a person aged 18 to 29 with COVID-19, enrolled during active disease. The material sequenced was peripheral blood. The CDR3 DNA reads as TGTGCCAGCAGCTTGGGAAAACTAGCGGGGCGGCGAAAAACCTACGAGCAGTACTTC. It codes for CASSLGKLAGRRKTYEQYF.